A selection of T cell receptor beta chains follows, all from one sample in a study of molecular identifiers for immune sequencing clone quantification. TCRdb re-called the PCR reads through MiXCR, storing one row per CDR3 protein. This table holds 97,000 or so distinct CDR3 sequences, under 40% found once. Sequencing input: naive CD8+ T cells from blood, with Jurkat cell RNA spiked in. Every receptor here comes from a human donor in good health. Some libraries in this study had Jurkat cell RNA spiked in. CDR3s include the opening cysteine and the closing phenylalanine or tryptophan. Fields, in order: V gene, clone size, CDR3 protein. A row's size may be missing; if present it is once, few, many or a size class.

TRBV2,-,CASRVTSGGMNTGELFF
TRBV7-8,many,CASTEAHEQYF
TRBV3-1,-,CASSPLTSGLYEQYF
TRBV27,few,CASSPPSPETQYF
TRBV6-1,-,CASSEGQFYEQYF
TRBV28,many,CASSLLGEQYF
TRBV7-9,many,CASSLVENTEAFF
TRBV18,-,CASSPPTRVGQPQHF
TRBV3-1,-,CASSQAGQGYIQYF
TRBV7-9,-,CASRRTSGSSYNEQFF
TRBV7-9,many,CASSLDRGLILNTEAFF
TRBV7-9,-,CASSSTGYSTDTQYF
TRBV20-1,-,CSARGRRGGPNVKLFF
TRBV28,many,CASRATSGRVLDTQYF
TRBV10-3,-,CAISEESDGEELFF
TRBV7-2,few,CASSLAPGQTDYTGELFF
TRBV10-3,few,CAISEDQNQPQHF
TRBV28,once,CASNPYDTGELFF
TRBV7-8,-,CASSSLAGVRETQYF
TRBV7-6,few,CASSLALARFYEQFF
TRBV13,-,CASSLGELDYGYTF
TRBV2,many,CASKGLAGEYEQYF
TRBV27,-,CASRAGPEQYF
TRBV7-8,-,CASSGPGGRAPDTQYF
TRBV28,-,CASSFINFAGGPSGANVLTF
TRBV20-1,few,CSALDGTGLGYTF
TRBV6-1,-,CASCILLARGYEQYF
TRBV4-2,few,CASSYRWTANTGELFF
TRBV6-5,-,CGSSTPDRPQETQYF
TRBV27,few,CASTGQTNTGELFF
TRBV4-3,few,CASSPGGGYEKLFF
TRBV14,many,CASSRLGSNQPQHF
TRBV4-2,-,CASSQQDRGDEQFF
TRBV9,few,CASSADRENTGELFF
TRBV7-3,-,CASSTYTLDTQYF
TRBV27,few,CASSYQASNTQYF
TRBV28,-,CASSRSDRAVDIQYF
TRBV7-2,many,CASSLLAGYYEQYF
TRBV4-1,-,CASSQEQGSLGDTQNF
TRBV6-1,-,CASPRGGTEAFF
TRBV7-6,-,CASSQTRPGAPTWETQYF
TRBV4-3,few,CASSQDRTSGSDEQYF
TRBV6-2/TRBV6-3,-,CASSGLQETQYF
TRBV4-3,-,CASSPGPSGNTIYF
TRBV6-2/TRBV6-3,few,CASRHRGAVDTQYF
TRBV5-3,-,CASSLEIWTGHTGELFF
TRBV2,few,CASSGPWEFF
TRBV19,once,CASSSGSNYGYTF
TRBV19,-,CASGRTGELYTGELFF
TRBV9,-,CASSVRQGPYANTGELFF
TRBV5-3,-,CASSLDVGRADTQYF
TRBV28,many,CASSSPGRGGTDTQYF
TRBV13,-,CASADRVETDTQYF
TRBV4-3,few,CASSQMGFREQFF
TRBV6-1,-,CASGQQKFGTDTQYF
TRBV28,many,CASSLRGTGELFF
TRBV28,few,CASSLRDYEQYF
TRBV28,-,CASSFPNIGAGGPGEQYF
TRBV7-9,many,CASSPPGTWANVLTF